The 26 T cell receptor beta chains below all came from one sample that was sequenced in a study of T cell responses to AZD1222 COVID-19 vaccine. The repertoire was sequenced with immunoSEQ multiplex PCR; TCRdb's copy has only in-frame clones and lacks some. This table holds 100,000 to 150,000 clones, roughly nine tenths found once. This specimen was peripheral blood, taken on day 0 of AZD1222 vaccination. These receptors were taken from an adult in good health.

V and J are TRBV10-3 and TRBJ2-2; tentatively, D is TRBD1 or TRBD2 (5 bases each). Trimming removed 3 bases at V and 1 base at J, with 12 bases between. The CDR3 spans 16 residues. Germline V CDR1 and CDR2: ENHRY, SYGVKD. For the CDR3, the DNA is TGTGCCATCAGTGATGGGACCCCTAGGAACACCGGGGAGCTGTTTTTT. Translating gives CAISDGTPRNTGELFF.

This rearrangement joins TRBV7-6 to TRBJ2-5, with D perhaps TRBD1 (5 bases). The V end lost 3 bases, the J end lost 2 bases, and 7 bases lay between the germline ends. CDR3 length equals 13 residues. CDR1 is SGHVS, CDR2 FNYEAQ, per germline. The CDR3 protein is CASSLRQQETQYF. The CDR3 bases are TGTGCCAGCAGCTTGAGACAGCAAGAGACCCAGTACTTC.

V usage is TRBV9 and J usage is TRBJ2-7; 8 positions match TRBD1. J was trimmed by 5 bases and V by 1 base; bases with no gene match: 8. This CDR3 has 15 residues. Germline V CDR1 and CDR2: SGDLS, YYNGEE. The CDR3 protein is CASSVSPTQGDEQYF. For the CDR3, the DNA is TGTGCCAGCAGCGTATCTCCCACACAGGGGGACGAGCAGTACTTC.

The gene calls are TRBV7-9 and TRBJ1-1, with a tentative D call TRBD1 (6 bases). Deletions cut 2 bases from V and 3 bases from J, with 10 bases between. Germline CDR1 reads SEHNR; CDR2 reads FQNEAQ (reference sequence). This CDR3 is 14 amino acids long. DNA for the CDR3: TGTGCCAGCAGCTTAATGGGGGCGGACACTGAAGCTTTCTTT. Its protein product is CASSLMGADTEAFF.

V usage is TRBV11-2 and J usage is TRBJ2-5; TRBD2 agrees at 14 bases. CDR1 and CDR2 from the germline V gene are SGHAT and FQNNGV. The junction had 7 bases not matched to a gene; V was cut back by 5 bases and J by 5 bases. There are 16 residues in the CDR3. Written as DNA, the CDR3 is TGTGCCAGCAGCAAGGGACTAGCGGGAGTCGGTGAGACCCAGTACTTC. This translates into CASSKGLAGVGETQYF.

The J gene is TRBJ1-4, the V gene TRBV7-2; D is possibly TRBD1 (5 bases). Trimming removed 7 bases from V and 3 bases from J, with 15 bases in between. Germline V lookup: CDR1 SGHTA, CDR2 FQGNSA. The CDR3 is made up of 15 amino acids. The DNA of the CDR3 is TGTGCCAGCACCGAAAATGGCAGGGCTAATGAAAAACTGTTTTTT. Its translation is CASTENGRANEKLFF.

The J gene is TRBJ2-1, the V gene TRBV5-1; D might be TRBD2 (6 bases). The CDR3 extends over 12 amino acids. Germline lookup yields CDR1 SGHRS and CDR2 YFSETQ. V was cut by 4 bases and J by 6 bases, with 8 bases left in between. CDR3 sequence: CASSPGVNEQFF. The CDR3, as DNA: TGCGCCAGCAGCCCGGGGGTCAATGAGCAGTTCTTC.

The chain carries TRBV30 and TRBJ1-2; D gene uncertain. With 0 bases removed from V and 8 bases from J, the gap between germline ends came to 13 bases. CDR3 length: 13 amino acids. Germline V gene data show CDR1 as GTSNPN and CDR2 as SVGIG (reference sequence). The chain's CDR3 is CAWSVTELVGYTF. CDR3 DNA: TGTGCCTGGAGTGTCACGGAGCTAGTGGGCTACACCTTC.

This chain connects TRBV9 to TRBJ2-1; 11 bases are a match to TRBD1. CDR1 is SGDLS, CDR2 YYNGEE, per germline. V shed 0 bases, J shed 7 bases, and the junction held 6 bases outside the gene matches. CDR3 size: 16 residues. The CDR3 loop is CASSVVGQGGYNEQFF. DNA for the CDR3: TGTGCCAGCAGCGTAGTGGGACAGGGGGGTTATAATGAGCAGTTCTTC.

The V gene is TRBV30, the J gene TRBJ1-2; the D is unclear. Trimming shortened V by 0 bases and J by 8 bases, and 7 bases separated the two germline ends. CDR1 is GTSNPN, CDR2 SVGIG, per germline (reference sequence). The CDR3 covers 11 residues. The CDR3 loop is CAWSVLGGYTF. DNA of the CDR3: TGTGCCTGGAGTGTCTTGGGGGGCTACACCTTC.

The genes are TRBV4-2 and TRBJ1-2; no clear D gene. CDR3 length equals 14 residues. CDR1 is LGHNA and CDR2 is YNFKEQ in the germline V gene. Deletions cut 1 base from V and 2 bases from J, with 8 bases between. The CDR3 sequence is CASSQGRRNYGYTF. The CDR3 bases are TGTGCCAGCAGCCAAGGTCGGAGAAACTATGGCTACACCTTC.

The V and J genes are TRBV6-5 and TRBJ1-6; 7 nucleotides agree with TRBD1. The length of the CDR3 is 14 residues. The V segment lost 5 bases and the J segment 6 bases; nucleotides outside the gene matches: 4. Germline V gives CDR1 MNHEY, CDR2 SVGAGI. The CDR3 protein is CASSPGQSNSPLHF. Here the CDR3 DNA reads TGTGCCAGCAGTCCGGGACAGAGTAATTCACCCCTCCACTTT.

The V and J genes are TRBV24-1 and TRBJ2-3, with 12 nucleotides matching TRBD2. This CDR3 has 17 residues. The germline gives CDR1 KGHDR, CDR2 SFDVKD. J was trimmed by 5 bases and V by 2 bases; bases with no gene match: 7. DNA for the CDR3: TGTGCCACCAGTGATTCTCAACTAGCGGGAGGCTTAGATACGCAGTATTTT. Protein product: CATSDSQLAGGLDTQYF.

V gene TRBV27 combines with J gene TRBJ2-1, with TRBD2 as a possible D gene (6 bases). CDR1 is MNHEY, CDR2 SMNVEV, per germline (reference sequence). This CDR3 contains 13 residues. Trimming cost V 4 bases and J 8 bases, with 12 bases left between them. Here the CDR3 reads CASSYGSRDEQFF. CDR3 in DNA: TGTGCCAGCAGTTACGGGAGCCGAGATGAGCAGTTCTTC.

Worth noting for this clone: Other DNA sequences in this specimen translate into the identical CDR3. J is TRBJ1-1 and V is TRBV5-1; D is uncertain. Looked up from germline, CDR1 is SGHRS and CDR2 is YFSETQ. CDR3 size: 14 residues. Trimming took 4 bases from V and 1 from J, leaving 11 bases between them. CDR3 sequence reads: CASSLRAGNTEAFF. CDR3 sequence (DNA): TGCGCCAGCAGCCTGAGGGCAGGGAACACTGAAGCTTTCTTT.

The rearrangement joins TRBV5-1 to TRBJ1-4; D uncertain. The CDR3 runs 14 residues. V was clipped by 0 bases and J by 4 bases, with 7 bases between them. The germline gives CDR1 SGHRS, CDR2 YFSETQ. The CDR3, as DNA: TGCGCCAGCAGCTTGGACAGTATTAATGAAAAACTGTTTTTT. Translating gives CASSLDSINEKLFF.

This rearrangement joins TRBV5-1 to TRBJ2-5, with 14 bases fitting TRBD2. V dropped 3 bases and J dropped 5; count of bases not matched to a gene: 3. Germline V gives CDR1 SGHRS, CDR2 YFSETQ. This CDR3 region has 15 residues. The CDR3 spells CASSSGTSGGETQYF. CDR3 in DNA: TGCGCCAGCAGCTCGGGGACTAGCGGGGGTGAGACCCAGTACTTC.

This chain's CDR3 is CSVDPGGTRGTDTQYF. In DNA, the CDR3 is TGCAGCGTTGACCCCGGGGGGACTAGGGGCACAGATACGCAGTATTTT. The chain recombines TRBV29-1 with TRBJ2-3, with 8 nucleotides matching TRBD2. V shed 3 bases, J shed 1 base, and the junction held 9 bases outside the gene matches. Germline assignment: CDR1 SQVTM and CDR2 ANQGSEA. The CDR3 has 16 amino acids.

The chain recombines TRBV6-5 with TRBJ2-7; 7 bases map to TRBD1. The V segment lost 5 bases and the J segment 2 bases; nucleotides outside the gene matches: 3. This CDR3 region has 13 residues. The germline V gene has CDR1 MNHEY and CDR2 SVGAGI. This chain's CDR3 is CASSRQGPYEQYF. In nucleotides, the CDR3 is TGTGCCAGCAGTCGACAGGGCCCCTACGAGCAGTACTTC.

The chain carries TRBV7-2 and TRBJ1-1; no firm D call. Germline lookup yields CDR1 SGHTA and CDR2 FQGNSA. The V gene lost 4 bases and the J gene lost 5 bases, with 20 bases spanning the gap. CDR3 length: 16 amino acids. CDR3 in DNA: TGTGCCAGCAGCTCTCAATCGGCGGACCTGGGAACTGAAGCTTTCTTT. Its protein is CASSSQSADLGTEAFF.

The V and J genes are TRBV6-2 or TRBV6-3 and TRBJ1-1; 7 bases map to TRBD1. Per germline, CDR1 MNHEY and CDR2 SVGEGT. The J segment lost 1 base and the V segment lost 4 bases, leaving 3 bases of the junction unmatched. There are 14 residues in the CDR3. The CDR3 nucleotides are TGTGCCAGCAGTTTTAACAGGGGGAACACTGAAGCTTTCTTT. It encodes CASSFNRGNTEAFF.

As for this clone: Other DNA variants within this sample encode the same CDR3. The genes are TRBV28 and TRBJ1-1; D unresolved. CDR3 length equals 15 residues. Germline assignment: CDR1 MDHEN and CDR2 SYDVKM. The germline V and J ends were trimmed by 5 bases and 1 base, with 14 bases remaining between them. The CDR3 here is CASSPSDRGNTEAFF. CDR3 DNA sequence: TGTGCCAGCAGTCCCTCGGATCGCGGGAACACTGAAGCTTTCTTT.

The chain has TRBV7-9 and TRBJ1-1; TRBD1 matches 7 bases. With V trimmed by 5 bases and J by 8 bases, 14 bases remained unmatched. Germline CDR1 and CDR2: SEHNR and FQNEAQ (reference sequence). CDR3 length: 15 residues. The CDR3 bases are TGTGCCAGCAGCGCCCCGACAGGGTTGAAGTTAGAAGCTTTCTTT. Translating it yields CASSAPTGLKLEAFF.

CDR3 residues: CASSKEAESYNEQFF. The CDR3 DNA sequence: TGTGCCAGCAGCAAGGAGGCTGAAAGTTACAATGAGCAGTTCTTC. The chain links TRBV7-2 to TRBJ2-1; TRBD2 is a possible D gene (5 bases). Germline lookup yields CDR1 SGHTA and CDR2 FQGNSA. V lost 5 bases and J lost 4, with 15 bases in between. This CDR3 contains 15 residues. The entire variable domain, with the rest obtained from reference TRBV7-2 and TRBJ2-1, is as follows: GAGVSQSPSNKVTEKGKDVELRCDPISGHTALYWYRQSLGQGLEFLIYFQGNSAPDKSGLPSDRFSAERTGGSVSTLTIQRTQQEDSAVYLCASSKEAESYNEQFFGPGTRLTVL.

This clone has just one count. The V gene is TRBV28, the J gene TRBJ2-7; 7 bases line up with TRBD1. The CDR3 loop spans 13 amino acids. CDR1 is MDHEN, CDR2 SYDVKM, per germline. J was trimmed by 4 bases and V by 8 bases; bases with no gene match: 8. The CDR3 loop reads CASYDRVRYEQYF. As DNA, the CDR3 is TGTGCCAGCTATGACAGGGTCAGGTACGAGCAGTACTTC.

The CDR3 DNA reads TGTGCCAGCAGCCAAGAAGGGCGGGGCGAGCAGTACTTC. It encodes CASSQEGRGEQYF. The rearrangement uses TRBV4-2 and TRBJ2-7; TRBD2 is a possible D gene (6 bases). Per the germline V gene, CDR1 is LGHNA and CDR2 is YNFKEQ. The CDR3 length is 13 residues. V was shortened by 0 bases and J by 6 bases, with 9 bases between the two germline ends.